These 14 T cell receptor beta chains were sequenced from one sample in a study of HIV-infected children after antiretroviral therapy interruption (dated by TCRdb to about 2019). The method behind the library was 3' RACE. The run used an Illumina MiSeq. To correct PCR amplification bias, TCR libraries were generated from RNA with a 3' RACE protocol that used unique molecular identifiers. The public reads were reanalyzed by TCRdb: fastp trimming at Q25, MiXCR alignment, in-frame beta chains only. All rows with the same CDR3 protein become a single entry with the most common DNA and genes. Present in this sample are about 37,000 distinct CDR3 sequences, approximately 7% of which were seen just once. Clones ranked in the top ten supply more than 0.95% of the sample. Interpreted using the paper, the treatment or condition label stands for: PENTA 11 planned treatment interruption arm or continuous ART arm.

This specimen was CD45RA+ CD4+ T cells from PBMCs, pooled from several time points, taken from a donor given antiretroviral therapy, either interrupted or continuous. Read against the paper, the sample's cell subset or site label means: naive CD4+ CD45RA+ CD45RO- T cells. All receptors derive from a pool of human donors with HIV.

Only a few counts were recorded for this clonotype. The genes are TRBV29-1 and TRBJ2-7; 14 positions match TRBD2. Germline CDR1 SQVTM, CDR2 ANQGSEA. This CDR3 is 15 amino acids long. V lost 7 bases, J lost 2 bases, and 7 bases stayed unmatched. The CDR3 coding sequence is TGCAGCGGGACTAGCGGGAGGTACCCAACCTACGAGCAGTACTTC. Translation: CSGTSGRYPTYEQYF.

The chain carries TRBV20-1 and TRBJ1-2; TRBD1 is a possible D gene (5 bases). CDR1 and CDR2 from the germline V gene are DFQATT and SNEGSKA (reference sequence). Between the trimmed V and J ends, which lost 3 bases and 0 bases, there was a span of 20 bases. The CDR3 spans 17 residues. The chain's CDR3 is CSASLGQGTEANYGYTF. The CDR3 DNA sequence: TGCAGTGCTAGCCTAGGGCAGGGTACGGAAGCTAACTATGGCTACACCTTC.

This chain joins TRBV28 and TRBJ2-7, with 8 bases identical to TRBD1. The germline gives CDR1 MDHEN, CDR2 SYDVKM. V was clipped by 2 bases and J by 4 bases; unmatched bases: 1. This CDR3 is built from 13 residues. DNA for the CDR3: TGTGCCAGCAGTTTAGGACAGGGTTACGAGCAGTACTTC. Its protein product is CASSLGQGYEQYF.

Comment on this clonotype: A much larger clone is a single base away; this may be a read error. V and J are TRBV10-2 and TRBJ1-6; D unclear. The CDR3 is 16 residues long. CDR1 is WSHSY and CDR2 is SAAADI in the germline V gene. The CDR3 DNA is TGTGGCAGCGGTGGCCGACATAATTCCTATAATTCGCCCCTCTACTTT. Encoded protein: CGSGGRHNSYNSPLYF.

This clonotype was counted ten times or more. V is TRBV5-8 and J is TRBJ2-1; no firm D call. This CDR3 is built from 16 residues. The germline CDR1 and CDR2 sequences are SGHTS and YDEGEE. The V end was cut by 3 bases, the J end by 0 bases, with 13 bases between. Written as DNA, the CDR3 is TGTGCCAGCAGCTCATCTGGAGCGATCTCCTACAATGAGCAGTTCTTC. Its protein is CASSSSGAISYNEQFF.

This clonotype appeared many times. The rearrangement joins TRBV11-2 to TRBJ2-1; possibly TRBD2 for D (6 bases). V was pared by 0 bases and J by 1 base, with 13 bases between. Germline CDR1 and CDR2: SGHAT and FQNNGV. CDR3 size: 17 residues. The CDR3 nucleotides read TGTGCCAGCAGCTTAGACCTAGCGCGACCTTCCTACAATGAGCAGTTCTTC. Translation: CASSLDLARPSYNEQFF.

V and J are TRBV12-3 or TRBV12-4 and TRBJ2-2; 9 bases line up with TRBD1. This CDR3 has 15 residues. The trim removed 0 bases at V and 6 bases at J, leaving 2 bases unmatched. This CDR3 is CASSLADRGPGELFF. Written as DNA, the CDR3 is TGTGCCAGCAGTTTAGCGGACAGGGGTCCCGGGGAGCTGTTTTTT.

This clonotype was found many times. This sequence joins TRBV20-1 and TRBJ2-3, with TRBD2 matching 10 bases. Trimming took 4 bases from V and 3 from J; bases not matched to a gene: 7. Per germline, CDR1 DFQATT and CDR2 SNEGSKA (reference sequence). There are 15 residues in the CDR3. CDR3 amino acids: CSATPLAGVTDTQYF. CDR3 coding DNA: TGCAGTGCTACCCCTCTAGCGGGAGTTACAGATACGCAGTATTTT.

At least ten counts were recorded for this clonotype. The chain joins TRBV3-1 to TRBJ2-7, with TRBD1 matching over 10 bases. The CDR3 loop spans 15 amino acids. V lost 1 base and J lost 5; bases outside the gene matches: 5. The germline V gene has CDR1 LGHDT and CDR2 YNNKEL (reference sequence). The DNA for the CDR3 is TGTGCCAGCAGCCAAGTTGGGACAGGGGCCCACGAGCAGTACTTC. Translation: CASSQVGTGAHEQYF.

This clonotype showed up many times. V usage is TRBV2 and J usage is TRBJ2-1, with D possibly TRBD2 on 7 matching bases. The CDR3 runs 16 residues. Trimming stripped 3 bases from V and 9 bases from J, with 21 bases between. CDR1 is SNHLY and CDR2 is FYNNEI in the germline V gene. The CDR3 bases are TGTGCCAGCAGTGATGCAAGGGGGGGGCGCAATGCTGAGCAGTTCTTC. Its protein product is CASSDARGGRNAEQFF.

Many counts were recorded for this clonotype. The V and J genes are TRBV4-1 and TRBJ2-2; D ambiguous. Germline CDR1 MGHRA, CDR2 YSYEKL. V gave up 1 base and J gave up 6 bases, with 9 bases separating them. This CDR3 is 14 amino acids long. This CDR3 reads CASSQVGGPGELFF. The CDR3, as DNA: TGCGCCAGCAGCCAAGTCGGCGGACCCGGGGAGCTGTTTTTT.

This clonotype showed up many times. The genes are TRBV24-1 and TRBJ2-3, with D possibly TRBD2 on 7 matching bases. V lost 5 bases to trimming and J lost 6 bases, with 14 bases between them. Germline CDR1 reads KGHDR; CDR2 reads SFDVKD. This CDR3 comprises 14 residues. CDR3 DNA sequence: TGTGCCACCAGTGTGGGGGGGCCGTCTGATACGCAGTATTTT. This translates into CATSVGGPSDTQYF.

This clonotype was observed at least ten times. The genes are TRBV11-2 and TRBJ2-1; 8 nucleotides line up with TRBD2. CDR3 length equals 15 residues. Germline loops: CDR1 SGHAT, CDR2 FQNNGV. After removal of 4 bases from V and 2 bases from J, the junction contained 4 bases not matched to a gene. CDR3 in amino acids: CASSSGGATYNEQFF. In DNA form, the CDR3 reads TGTGCCAGCAGCTCCGGGGGGGCCACCTACAATGAGCAGTTCTTC.

This clonotype was seen ten or more times. The rearrangement uses TRBV29-1 and TRBJ1-4, with D maybe TRBD1 (5 bases). Trimming left V 7 bases short and J 5 bases short, with 17 bases between. Germline CDR1 reads SQVTM; CDR2 reads ANQGSEA. The CDR3 sequence is 14 residues long. CDR3 amino acids: CSAASGTVNEKLFF. The CDR3 DNA reads as TGCAGCGCAGCTTCCGGGACGGTGAATGAAAAACTGTTTTTT.